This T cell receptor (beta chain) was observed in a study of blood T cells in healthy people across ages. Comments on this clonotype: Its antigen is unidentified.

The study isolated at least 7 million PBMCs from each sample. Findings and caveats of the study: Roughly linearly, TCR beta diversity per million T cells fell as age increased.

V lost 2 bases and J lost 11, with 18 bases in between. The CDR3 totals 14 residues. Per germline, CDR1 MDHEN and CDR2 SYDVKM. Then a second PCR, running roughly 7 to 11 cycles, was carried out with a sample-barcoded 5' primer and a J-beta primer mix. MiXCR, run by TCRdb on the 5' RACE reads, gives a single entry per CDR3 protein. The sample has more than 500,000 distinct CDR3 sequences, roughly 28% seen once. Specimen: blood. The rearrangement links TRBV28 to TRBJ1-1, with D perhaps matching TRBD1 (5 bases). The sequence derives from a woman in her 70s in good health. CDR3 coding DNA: TGTGCCAGCAGTTTAGGGAACTGGGATCCAGGGGCTTTCTTT. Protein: CASSLGNWDPGAFF. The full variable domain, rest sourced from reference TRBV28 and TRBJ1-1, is DVKVTQSSRYLVKRTGEKVFLECVQDMDHENMFWYRQDPGLGLRLIYFSYDVKMKEKGDIPEGYSVSREKKERFSLILESASTNQTSMYLCASSLGNWDPGAFFGQGTRLTVV.